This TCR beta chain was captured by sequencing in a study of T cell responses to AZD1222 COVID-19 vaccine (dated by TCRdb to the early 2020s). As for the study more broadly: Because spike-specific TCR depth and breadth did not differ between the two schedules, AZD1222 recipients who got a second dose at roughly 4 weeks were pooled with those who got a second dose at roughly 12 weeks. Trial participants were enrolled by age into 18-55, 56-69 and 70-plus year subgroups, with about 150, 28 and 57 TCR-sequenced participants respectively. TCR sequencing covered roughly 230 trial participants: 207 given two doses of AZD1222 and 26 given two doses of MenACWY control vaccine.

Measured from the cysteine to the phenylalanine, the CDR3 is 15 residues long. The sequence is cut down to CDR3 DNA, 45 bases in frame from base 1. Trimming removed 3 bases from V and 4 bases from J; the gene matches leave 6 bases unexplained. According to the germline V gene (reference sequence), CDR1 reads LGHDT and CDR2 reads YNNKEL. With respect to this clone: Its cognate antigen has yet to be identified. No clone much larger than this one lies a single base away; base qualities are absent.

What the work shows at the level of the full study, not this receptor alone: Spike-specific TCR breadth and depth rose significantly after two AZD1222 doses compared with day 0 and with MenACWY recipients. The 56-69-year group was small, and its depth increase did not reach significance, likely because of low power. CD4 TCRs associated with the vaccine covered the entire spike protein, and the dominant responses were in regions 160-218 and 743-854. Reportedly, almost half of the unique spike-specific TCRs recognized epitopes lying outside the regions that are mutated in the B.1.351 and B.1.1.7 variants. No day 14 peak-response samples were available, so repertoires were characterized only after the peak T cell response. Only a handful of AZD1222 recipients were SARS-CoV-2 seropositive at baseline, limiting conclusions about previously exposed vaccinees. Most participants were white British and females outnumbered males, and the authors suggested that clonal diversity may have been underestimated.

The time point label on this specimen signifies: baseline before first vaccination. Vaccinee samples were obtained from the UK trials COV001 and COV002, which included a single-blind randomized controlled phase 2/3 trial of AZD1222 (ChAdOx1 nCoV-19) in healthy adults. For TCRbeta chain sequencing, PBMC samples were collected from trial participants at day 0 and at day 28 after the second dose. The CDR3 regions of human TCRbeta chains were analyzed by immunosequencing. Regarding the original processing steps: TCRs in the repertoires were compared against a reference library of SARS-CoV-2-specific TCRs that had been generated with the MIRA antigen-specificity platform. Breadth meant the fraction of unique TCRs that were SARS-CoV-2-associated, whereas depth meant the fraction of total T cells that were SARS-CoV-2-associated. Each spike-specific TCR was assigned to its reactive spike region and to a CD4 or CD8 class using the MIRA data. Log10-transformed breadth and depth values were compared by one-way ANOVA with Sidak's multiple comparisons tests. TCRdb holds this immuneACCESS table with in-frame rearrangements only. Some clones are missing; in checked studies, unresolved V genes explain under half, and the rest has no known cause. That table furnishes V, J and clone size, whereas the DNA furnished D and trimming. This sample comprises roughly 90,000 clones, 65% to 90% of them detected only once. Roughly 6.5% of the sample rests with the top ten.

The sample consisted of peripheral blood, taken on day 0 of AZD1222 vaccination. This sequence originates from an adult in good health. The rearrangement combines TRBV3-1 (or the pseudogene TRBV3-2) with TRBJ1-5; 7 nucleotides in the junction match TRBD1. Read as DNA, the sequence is TGTGCCAGCAGCCAGCTACAGGGGCGTAATCAGCCCCAGCATTTT. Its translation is CASSQLQGRNQPQHF.